The sequence of this T cell receptor beta chain was determined in a study of OX40 agonist ivuxolimab in advanced cancers. Study observations and caveats: Dosing at 0.1 to 3.0 mg/kg was accompanied by clonal expansion of CD4+ and CD8+ blood T cells by week 6. Normalized T-cell clonal expansion was also low in some nonresponders.

Sequencing was performed with immunoSEQ multiplex PCR; in TCRdb, only in-frame clones are kept and a portion is missing. The table includes 65,000 to 85,000 clones, over 70% detected once. Germline V gene lookup returns CDR1 SEHNR and CDR2 FQNEAQ (reference sequence). V dropped 2 bases and J dropped 1 base, with 14 bases sitting between them. The CDR3 has 16 amino acids. In its sample, this clone was seen a few times. Its antigen is undetermined. The V gene is TRBV7-9, the J gene TRBJ1-2, with D possibly TRBD1 on 5 matching bases. The sequences come from CD4+ or CD8+ T cells sorted from blood, collected in a trial of the OX40 agonist ivuxolimab. The clonotype originates from an adult with an advanced solid tumor such as melanoma, head and neck, liver or kidney cancer. The CDR3 sequence is CASSLRGSDSNYGYTF. The CDR3, as DNA: TGTGCCAGCAGCTTACGGGGGTCAGACAGTAACTATGGCTACACCTTC.